This TCR beta chain was documented in a study of T cell responses to AZD1222 COVID-19 vaccine. Whole-study findings and limits: Spike as a whole was targeted by vaccine-associated CD4 TCRs, dominant at 160-218 and 743-854.

On this clone itself: Its antigen is currently unknown.

Profiled with immunoSEQ multiplex PCR; TCRdb holds only in-frame clones, not every one. The table shows 98,000 or so clones, with over 85% occurring only once. Germline lookup yields CDR1 WSHSY and CDR2 SAAADI. With 6 bases clipped from V and 2 bases from J, the junction kept 7 bases outside the gene matches. This CDR3 has 16 residues. The sample consisted of peripheral blood, taken on day 0 of AZD1222 vaccination. This clonotype originated in an adult in good health. The chain joins TRBV10-2 to TRBJ2-5, with 12 bases aligning to TRBD2. CDR3 amino acids: CASRHGLAGLQETQYF. The CDR3 DNA reads TGCGCCAGCAGACACGGACTAGCGGGGCTACAAGAGACCCAGTACTTC.